The 20 T cell receptor beta chains below were found in one sample sequenced in a study of blood T cell repertoires in COVID-19. Some clones are missing from TCRdb's copy, which holds only in-frame ones; the method was immunoSEQ multiplex PCR. Seen here are some 80,000 clones, 65% to 85% observed once, and the top ten hold about 5.6%. The sequenced sample was peripheral blood. The receptor source for this set is a man aged 55-75 years with active or convalescent COVID-19.

This clone has more than one count but fewer than ten. The gene calls are TRBV6-5 and TRBJ1-2; a weak D match, TRBD1 (5 bases). The CDR3 is 15 amino acids. The germline V and J ends were trimmed by 0 bases and 7 bases, with 15 bases remaining between them. Germline lookup yields CDR1 MNHEY and CDR2 SVGAGI. This chain's CDR3 is CASSYSMAGTGGYTF. The CDR3 bases are TGTGCCAGCAGTTACTCGATGGCAGGGACTGGTGGCTACACCTTC.

The V and J genes are TRBV5-6 and TRBJ2-3; TRBD2 matches at 12 bases. Germline CDR1 is SGHDT and CDR2 is YYEEEE. The J segment lost 2 bases and the V segment lost 4 bases, leaving 5 bases of the junction unmatched. The CDR3 runs 16 residues. CDR3 protein: CASSRTSGAYTDTQYF. CDR3 DNA: TGTGCCAGCAGCAGGACTAGCGGGGCATACACAGATACGCAGTATTTT.

The chain recombines TRBV3-1 (or the pseudogene TRBV3-2) with TRBJ1-2; D might be TRBD1 (6 bases). V gave up 7 bases and J gave up 8 bases, with 17 bases separating them. The CDR3 runs 13 residues. Germline CDR1 LGHDT, CDR2 YNNKEL (reference sequence). The CDR3 DNA is TGTGCCAGCAACTGGGGCAGAGGGGGAGGCTACACCTTC. Translation gives CASNWGRGGGYTF.

The chain couples TRBV15 to TRBJ1-4, with D possibly TRBD1 on 6 matching bases. Trimming pared 0 bases from V and 4 bases from J, leaving 12 bases between. Germline V gene lookup returns CDR1 LNHNV and CDR2 YYDKDF (reference sequence). The CDR3 covers 16 residues. The chain's CDR3 is CATSRDPTGFNEKLFF. The DNA for the CDR3 is TGTGCCACCAGCAGAGATCCGACAGGTTTTAATGAAAAACTGTTTTTT.

This clone was seen a single time. J is TRBJ1-2 and V is TRBV5-5, with 7 bases aligning to TRBD1. This CDR3 comprises 14 residues. The trim removed 4 bases at V and 0 bases at J, leaving 3 bases unmatched. Germline values: CDR1 SGHKS, CDR2 YYEKEE (reference sequence). The CDR3 loop is CASSADRANYGYTF. CDR3 nucleotide sequence: TGTGCCAGCAGCGCCGACAGGGCTAACTATGGCTACACCTTC.

This chain's CDR3 is CASRTQETQYF. Here the CDR3 DNA reads TGTGCCAGCAGGACTCAGGAGACCCAGTACTTC. This chain links TRBV6-5 with TRBJ2-5; no definite D call. Trimming removed 6 bases from V and 5 bases from J, with 7 bases in between. Germline V gene data show CDR1 as MNHEY and CDR2 as SVGAGI. The CDR3 has 11 residues.

V usage is TRBV19 and J usage is TRBJ1-3; no clear D. This CDR3 has 16 residues. Germline CDR1 and CDR2: LNHDA and SQIVND (reference sequence). V was trimmed by 4 bases and J by 0 bases, leaving 13 bases between them. The DNA for the CDR3 is TGTGCCAGTAGTACGACACAGCTATTCTCTGGAAACACCATATATTTT. Its translation is CASSTTQLFSGNTIYF.

The J gene is TRBJ1-6, the V gene TRBV7-9; 7 positions agree with TRBD1. The CDR3 is 16 amino acids. Trimming at V came to 0 bases and at J to 7 bases, leaving 6 bases not matched to a gene. Germline CDR1 reads SEHNR; CDR2 reads FQNEAQ (reference sequence). The CDR3, as DNA: TGTGCCAGCAGCTTAGCGCTGGACAGGCCCAATTCACCCCTCCACTTT. This encodes CASSLALDRPNSPLHF. Drawing the rest from reference TRBV7-9 and TRBJ1-6, the complete variable domain is DTGVSQNPRHKITKRGQNVTFRCDPISEHNRLYWYRQTLGQGPEFLTYFQNEAQLEKSRLLSDRFSAERPKGSFSTLEIQRTEQGDSAMYLCASSLALDRPNSPLHFGNGTRLTVT.

The CDR3 nucleotides read TGCGCCAGCAGCTTGGTAGGGGGGGACACTGAAGCTTTCTTT. Translated, it gives CASSLVGGDTEAFF. The rearrangement joins TRBV5-1 to TRBJ1-1, with TRBD1 as a possible D gene (6 bases). Germline values: CDR1 SGHRS, CDR2 YFSETQ. Between the trimmed V and J ends, which lost 0 bases and 3 bases, there was a span of 9 bases. The CDR3 extends over 14 amino acids.

The chain joins TRBV19 to TRBJ1-5; D possibly corresponds to TRBD1 (5 bases). Trimming pared 7 bases from V and 3 bases from J, leaving 10 bases between. The CDR3 spans 13 residues. From germline, CDR1 is LNHDA and CDR2 SQIVND (reference sequence). This CDR3 is CASTRQYNQPQHF. CDR3 nucleotide sequence: TGTGCCAGTACTCGACAGTACAATCAGCCCCAGCATTTT.

The chain combines TRBV5-4 with TRBJ1-1; D is ambiguous. Germline V lookup: CDR1 SGHNT, CDR2 YYREEE (reference sequence). The V gene lost 2 bases and the J gene lost 7 bases, with 12 bases spanning the gap. The length of the CDR3 is 13 residues. In nucleotides, the CDR3 is TGTGCCAGCAGCTTCACGGAGGCCGGTGAAGCTTTCTTT. As protein: CASSFTEAGEAFF.

This rearrangement joins TRBV27 to TRBJ2-2; a possible D gene is TRBD1 (6 bases). V dropped 4 bases and J dropped 4 bases, with 13 bases sitting between them. This CDR3 contains 15 residues. Looked up from germline, CDR1 is MNHEY and CDR2 is SMNVEV (reference sequence). The CDR3 nucleotides are TGTGCCAGCAGTTCGAACAGGGATTCCACCGGGGAGCTGTTTTTT. It specifies CASSSNRDSTGELFF.

This sequence joins TRBV10-3 and TRBJ1-2; D unclear. The germline V gene encodes CDR1 ENHRY and CDR2 SYGVKD. This CDR3 comprises 10 residues. V lost 10 bases and J lost 7, with 10 bases in between. For the CDR3, the DNA is TGTGCCACCGGTTCCGCTGGCTACACCTTC. Translation: CATGSAGYTF.

The rearrangement links TRBV27 to TRBJ1-2; 10 nucleotides match TRBD1. The CDR3 consists of 15 residues. Germline CDR1 is MNHEY and CDR2 is SMNVEV (reference sequence). The trim removed 3 bases at V and 2 bases at J, leaving 3 bases unmatched. In nucleotides, the CDR3 is TGTGCCAGCAGTTTCTTGGGACAGGGGAACTATGGCTACACCTTC. It translates to CASSFLGQGNYGYTF.

The V call is TRBV7-2, the J call TRBJ2-5; no definite D call. The CDR3 extends over 14 amino acids. Trimming took off 1 base at V and 6 bases at J, with 12 bases between the two ends. Germline CDR1 reads SGHTA; CDR2 reads FQGNSA. The CDR3 DNA sequence: TGTGCCAGCAGCTTAGGGTTCACGAGGAAGACCCAGTACTTC. Residues: CASSLGFTRKTQYF.

The chain couples TRBV12-3 or TRBV12-4 to TRBJ1-2; D perhaps matches TRBD1 (5 bases). The CDR3 sequence is 13 residues long. V shed 6 bases and J shed 8 bases, with 16 bases lying between them. CDR3 DNA: TGTGCCAGCAGGGTCGAGCAGGGCTACGGCTACACCTTC. Protein product: CASRVEQGYGYTF.

The rearrangement joins TRBV6-1 to TRBJ1-1; TRBD1 matches 10 bases. V gave up 3 bases and J gave up 5 bases; unmatched junction bases: 6. From germline, CDR1 is MNHNS and CDR2 SASEGT. This CDR3 is 15 amino acids long. CDR3 sequence (DNA): TGTGCCAGCAGTGATCGGACAGGGGGTGGTACTGAAGCTTTCTTT. Its protein product is CASSDRTGGGTEAFF.

This chain joins TRBV19 and TRBJ2-1; 11 bases line up with TRBD1. The V and J ends lost 6 bases and 8 bases, in that order; junction bases with no gene match: 15. The CDR3 is made up of 17 amino acids. Germline lookup yields CDR1 LNHDA and CDR2 SQIVND (reference sequence). CDR3: CASSDAFGQGALYEQFF. CDR3 sequence (DNA): TGTGCCAGTAGCGACGCCTTTGGACAGGGGGCGCTCTATGAGCAGTTCTTC.

V usage is TRBV4-2 and J usage is TRBJ1-2; D uncertain. This CDR3 spans 15 amino acids. Germline V gene lookup returns CDR1 LGHNA and CDR2 YNFKEQ. V was trimmed by 0 bases and J by 5 bases, leaving 13 bases between them. The CDR3 spells CASSQDLQKLYGYTF. The CDR3 region has the DNA TGTGCCAGCAGCCAAGACTTGCAGAAGTTGTATGGCTACACCTTC.

The chain links TRBV7-2 to TRBJ2-1, with TRBD2 matching over 10 bases. CDR1 SGHTA and CDR2 FQGNSA come from the germline V gene. The CDR3 loop spans 14 amino acids. V shed 6 bases, J shed 7 bases, and the junction held 6 bases outside the gene matches. CDR3 sequence: CASRSGGAGNEQFF. Here the CDR3 DNA reads TGTGCCAGCAGGAGCGGGGGGGCGGGAAATGAGCAGTTCTTC.